This T cell receptor (beta chain) was profiled in a study of response to subunit inactivated influenza vaccine. This clonotype was found a few times. Its antigen is unidentified. With 7 bases clipped from V and 5 bases from J, the junction kept 11 bases outside the gene matches. This CDR3 region has 15 residues. Per the germline V gene, CDR1 is MDHEN and CDR2 is SYDVKM. General study results and limits: The authors suggested that few new T cells are recruited per seasonal influenza vaccination.

TCRdb fed the RT-PCR reads into MiXCR, producing one record per CDR3 protein. The data show a few hundred thousand distinct CDR3 sequences, with approximately 14% seen just once and 8.5% to 14% held by the top ten. The clonotype comes from a man in his fifties who received an inactivated influenza vaccine. This material consisted of PBMCs from blood, taken about 13 days after vaccination. The chain has TRBV28 and TRBJ1-1; 9 nucleotides agree with TRBD1. CDR3 in DNA: TGTGCCAGCAAAACAGGGGGCGCAGTAGGAACTGAAGCTTTCTTT. It encodes CASKTGGAVGTEAFF.